This passage covers 7 T cell receptor beta chains from one sample sequenced in a study of blood T cells in healthy people across ages. Through a sample-barcoded 5' primer and a J-beta primer mix, a second PCR was run for roughly 6 to 11 cycles. One entry per CDR3 protein results from TCRdb running MiXCR on the 5' RACE reads. The repertoire holds over 1,500,000 distinct CDR3 sequences, about 50% seen once, with 2.1% in the top ten. Source material: blood. The receptors come from a woman aged 40 to 50 in good health.

V and J are TRBV29-1 and TRBJ1-2; weak D call: TRBD1 (5 bases). Germline assignment: CDR1 SQVTM and CDR2 ANQGSEA. The length of the CDR3 is 11 residues. The V and J ends lost 4 bases and 8 bases respectively, with 11 bases between them. CDR3 coding DNA: TGCAGCGTTGTCGGGGGGATCGGCTACACCTTC. Translating gives CSVVGGIGYTF.

This chain joins TRBV20-1 and TRBJ2-7, with TRBD1 identical over 7 bases. Germline loops: CDR1 DFQATT, CDR2 SNEGSKA (reference sequence). The V gene end was trimmed by 5 bases and the J gene end by 3 bases; junction bases not matched to a gene: 10. This CDR3 spans 14 amino acids. The CDR3 coding sequence is TGCAGTGCTTCCGGGACAGACAACGACTACGAGCAGTACTTC. The encoded protein is CSASGTDNDYEQYF.

The chain has TRBV9 and TRBJ2-3, with no clear D. Deletions cut 1 base from V and 3 bases from J, with 9 bases between. The CDR3 runs to 14 residues. Germline V CDR1 and CDR2: SGDLS, YYNGEE. CDR3 protein: CASSVLSGTDTQYF. The CDR3 DNA is TGTGCCAGCAGCGTACTCTCCGGGACAGATACGCAGTATTTT.

The chain couples TRBV7-2 to TRBJ1-2; 7 bases align to TRBD1. Germline CDR1 is SGHTA and CDR2 is FQGNSA. The CDR3 is 15 residues long. After removal of 3 bases from V and 2 bases from J, the junction contained 6 bases not matched to a gene. CDR3 coding DNA: TGTGCCAGCAGCTTTTGGGCGGGACAGAACTATGGCTACACCTTC. It encodes CASSFWAGQNYGYTF. Full variable domain (rest looked up from reference TRBV7-2 and TRBJ1-2): GAGVSQSPSNKVTEKGKDVELRCDPISGHTALYWYRQSLGQGLEFLIYFQGNSAPDKSGLPSDRFSAERTGGSVSTLTIQRTQQEDSAVYLCASSFWAGQNYGYTFGSGTRLTVV.

This chain joins TRBV18 and TRBJ2-4, with TRBD2 matching 7 bases. Losses at the gene ends were 6 bases for V and 15 bases for J; bases not matched to a gene: 11. The CDR3 length is 12 residues. CDR1 KGHSH and CDR2 LQKENI come from the germline V gene. The CDR3 DNA reads TGTGCCAGCTCCTCCCTCGGGGGGTACCTGTACTTC. This gives the protein CASSSLGGYLYF.

V gene TRBV20-1 combines with J gene TRBJ2-1; D is undetermined. Trimming took off 2 bases at V and 6 bases at J, with 5 bases between the two ends. The CDR3 loop spans 11 amino acids. Germline V gene lookup returns CDR1 DFQATT and CDR2 SNEGSKA (reference sequence). The CDR3: CSARHSNEQFF. CDR3 sequence (DNA): TGCAGTGCTAGACACAGCAATGAGCAGTTCTTC.

This clonotype was recorded only once. A much larger clone is a single base away; this may be a read error. The rearrangement links TRBV7-2 to TRBJ2-5, with D perhaps given as TRBD1 or TRBD2 (6 bases each). From germline, CDR1 is SGHTA and CDR2 FQGNSA. This CDR3 is 13 amino acids long. The CDR3: CASGFRGVETQYF. In DNA form, the CDR3 reads TGTGCCAGCGGCTTTAGGGGGGTGGAGACCCAGTACTTC.